The 15 T cell receptor beta chains in this list originate from one sample, sequenced in a study of blood T cell repertoires in COVID-19. The data were produced by immunoSEQ multiplex PCR, yet TCRdb's version contains in-frame clones alone and is incomplete. Here the sample spans under 250,000 clones, around 80% being singletons. The sample comprised PBMCs or T cells enriched from blood (not recorded which). The receptors derive from a man in his fifties or sixties who had recovered from COVID-19.

The chain combines TRBV29-1 with TRBJ1-1; possible D gene TRBD1, 6 bases. CDR1 SQVTM and CDR2 ANQGSEA come from the germline V gene. This CDR3 is built from 13 residues. Trimming removed 6 bases at V and 1 base at J, with 12 bases between. Here the CDR3 DNA reads TGCAGCGTCGCCGGACAGCCGAACACTGAAGCTTTCTTT. Translation: CSVAGQPNTEAFF.

This clone was found once. This chain connects TRBV10-3 to TRBJ1-2; D unclear. Trimming pared 6 bases from V and 0 bases from J, leaving 14 bases between. The CDR3 runs 15 residues. The germline gives CDR1 ENHRY, CDR2 SYGVKD. The CDR3 DNA reads as TGTGCCATCAGCGCTACAGAGACGTCTAACTATGGCTACACCTTC. Translated: CAISATETSNYGYTF.

This chain's CDR3 is CASSPGLRSGANVLTF. The DNA of the CDR3 is TGTGCCAGCAGCCCGGGACTCCGCTCTGGGGCCAACGTCCTGACTTTC. This sequence joins TRBV9 and TRBJ2-6; possible D gene TRBD2, 6 bases. V was trimmed by 4 bases and J by 0 bases, leaving 11 bases between them. Germline CDR1 SGDLS, CDR2 YYNGEE. The CDR3 sequence is 16 residues long. Looking up the rest from reference TRBV9 and TRBJ2-6 gives the full variable domain: DSGVTQTPKHLITATGQRVTLRCSPRSGDLSVYWYQQSLDQGLQFLIQYYNGEERAKGNILERFSAQQFPDLHSELNLSSLELGDSALYFCASSPGLRSGANVLTFGAGSRLTVL.

J is TRBJ1-4 and V is TRBV4-3, with D maybe TRBD1 (5 bases). V dropped 3 bases and J dropped 4 bases, with 18 bases sitting between them. Looked up from germline, CDR1 is LGHNA and CDR2 is YSLEER. CDR3 length equals 17 residues. The CDR3 sequence is CASSQGGSAAGNEKLFF. CDR3 nucleotides: TGCGCCAGCAGCCAGGGGGGGTCTGCCGCCGGTAATGAAAAACTGTTTTTT.

This chain's CDR3 is CASSSRVTGELFF. The CDR3 nucleotides are TGTGCCAGCAGCTCCAGGGTCACCGGGGAGCTGTTTTTT. The gene calls are TRBV7-3 and TRBJ2-2; D might be TRBD1 (5 bases). Germline CDR1 reads SGHTA; CDR2 reads FQGTGA. This CDR3 is 13 amino acids long. V lost 4 bases to trimming and J lost 4 bases, with 7 bases between them.

The chain has TRBV5-1 and TRBJ2-7; D possibly corresponds to TRBD1 (6 bases). CDR3 length: 13 amino acids. Trimming stripped 0 bases from V and 2 bases from J, with 6 bases between. The germline V gene encodes CDR1 SGHRS and CDR2 YFSETQ. Here the CDR3 reads CASSLEGAYEQYF. The CDR3 nucleotides read TGCGCCAGCAGCTTGGAGGGGGCCTACGAGCAGTACTTC.

This chain connects TRBV6-6 to TRBJ1-6; D is ambiguous. This CDR3 has 13 residues. Trimming stripped 6 bases from V and 5 bases from J, with 8 bases between. The germline CDR1 and CDR2 sequences are MNHNY and SVGAGI (reference sequence). The CDR3 bases are TGTGCCAGCAGCACCGGGGATAATTCACCCCTCCACTTT. It encodes CASSTGDNSPLHF.

This chain links TRBV5-6 with TRBJ1-2; D remains unclear. This CDR3 region has 12 residues. Per the germline V gene, CDR1 is SGHDT and CDR2 is YYEEEE. V lost 5 bases and J lost 4, with 9 bases in between. CDR3 region: CASRGVFYGYTF. The DNA for the CDR3 is TGTGCCAGCAGAGGAGTTTTCTATGGCTACACCTTC.

This chain links TRBV3-1 (or the pseudogene TRBV3-2) with TRBJ1-2; TRBD1 agrees at 7 bases. The length of the CDR3 is 11 residues. The germline gives CDR1 LGHDT, CDR2 YNNKEL (reference sequence). After removal of 4 bases from V and 10 bases from J, the junction contained 3 bases not matched to a gene. This chain's CDR3 is CASSRQGYYTF. CDR3 DNA: TGTGCCAGCAGCCGACAGGGTTACTACACCTTC.

This rearrangement joins TRBV20-1 to TRBJ1-6; 7 nucleotides line up with TRBD1. CDR3 length: 14 residues. Losses at the gene ends were 6 bases for V and 6 bases for J; bases not matched to a gene: 8. In germline, CDR1 is DFQATT, CDR2 SNEGSKA (reference sequence). The CDR3 reads CSASGQVGNSPLHF. The DNA of the CDR3 is TGCAGTGCAAGTGGACAGGTCGGTAATTCACCCCTCCACTTT.

This clone was detected only a few times. The V gene is TRBV13, the J gene TRBJ1-2, with D tentatively TRBD1 (5 bases). The CDR3 sequence is 16 residues long. Trimming cost V 3 bases and J 5 bases, with 19 bases left between them. The germline V gene has CDR1 PRHDT and CDR2 FYEKMQ (reference sequence). CDR3 loop: CASSFNGGDTIYGYTF. The CDR3 nucleotides read TGTGCCAGCAGCTTTAACGGGGGAGACACAATTTATGGCTACACCTTC.

This chain links TRBV3-1 (or the pseudogene TRBV3-2) with TRBJ2-7, with D unresolved. The CDR3 sequence is 11 residues long. Per germline, CDR1 LGHDT and CDR2 YNNKEL (reference sequence). Trimming pared 4 bases from V and 5 bases from J, leaving 6 bases between. As DNA, the CDR3 is TGTGCCAGCAGCCGAGTCCACGAGCAGTACTTC. Amino acids: CASSRVHEQYF.

This sequence joins TRBV3-1 (or the pseudogene TRBV3-2) and TRBJ1-1; possible D gene TRBD1, 5 bases. This CDR3 contains 14 residues. Trimming shortened V by 6 bases and J by 1 base, and 12 bases separated the two germline ends. CDR1 LGHDT and CDR2 YNNKEL come from the germline V gene (reference sequence). In DNA form, the CDR3 reads TGTGCCAGCAGGGTTTCGACAGCGAACACTGAAGCTTTCTTT. This translates into CASRVSTANTEAFF.

The chain couples TRBV7-9 to TRBJ1-5; possible D gene TRBD1, 5 bases. V lost 5 bases, J lost 0 bases, and 11 bases lay in between. The CDR3 length is 15 residues. Germline V gives CDR1 SEHNR, CDR2 FQNEAQ (reference sequence). CDR3 region: CASSPGGASNQPQHF. The DNA for the CDR3 is TGTGCCAGCAGCCCGGGTGGGGCTAGCAATCAGCCCCAGCATTTT.

The genes are TRBV10-3 and TRBJ1-1; TRBD1 matches 9 bases. V lost 10 bases, J lost 1 base, and 1 base stayed unmatched. The CDR3 totals 12 residues. Germline lookup yields CDR1 ENHRY and CDR2 SYGVKD. The CDR3 region is CATGQGNTEAFF. The CDR3 DNA sequence: TGTGCCACGGGACAGGGGAACACTGAAGCTTTCTTT.